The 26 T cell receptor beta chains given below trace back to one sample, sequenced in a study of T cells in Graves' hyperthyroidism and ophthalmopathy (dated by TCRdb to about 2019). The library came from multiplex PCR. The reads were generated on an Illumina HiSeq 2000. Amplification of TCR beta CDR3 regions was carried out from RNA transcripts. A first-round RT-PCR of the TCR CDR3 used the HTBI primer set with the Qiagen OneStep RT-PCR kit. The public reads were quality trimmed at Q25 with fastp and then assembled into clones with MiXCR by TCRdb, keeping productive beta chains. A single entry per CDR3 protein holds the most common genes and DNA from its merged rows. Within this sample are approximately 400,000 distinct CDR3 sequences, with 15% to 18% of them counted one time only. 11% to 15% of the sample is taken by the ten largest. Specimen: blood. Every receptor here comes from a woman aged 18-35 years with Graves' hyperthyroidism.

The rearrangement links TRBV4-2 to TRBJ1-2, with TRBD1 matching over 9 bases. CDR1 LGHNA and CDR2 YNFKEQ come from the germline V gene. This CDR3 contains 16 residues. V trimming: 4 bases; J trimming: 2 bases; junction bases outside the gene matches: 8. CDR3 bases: TGTGCCAGCAGCCCAGACCGGACAGGGGCCAACTATGGCTACACCTTC. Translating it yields CASSPDRTGANYGYTF.

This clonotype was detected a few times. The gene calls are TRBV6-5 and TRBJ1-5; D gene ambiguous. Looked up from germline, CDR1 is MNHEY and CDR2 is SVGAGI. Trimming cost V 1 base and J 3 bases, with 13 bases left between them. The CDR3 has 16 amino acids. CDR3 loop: CASSYYILDSNQPQHF. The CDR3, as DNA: TGTGCCAGCAGTTACTACATATTAGACTCCAATCAGCCCCAGCATTTT.

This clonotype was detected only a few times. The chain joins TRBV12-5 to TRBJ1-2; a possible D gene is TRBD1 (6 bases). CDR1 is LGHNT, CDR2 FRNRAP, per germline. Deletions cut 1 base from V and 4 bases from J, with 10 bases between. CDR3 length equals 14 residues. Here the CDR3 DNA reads TGTGCTAGTGGTTTGGGCAAGGGGGGCTATGGCTACACCTTC. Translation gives CASGLGKGGYGYTF.

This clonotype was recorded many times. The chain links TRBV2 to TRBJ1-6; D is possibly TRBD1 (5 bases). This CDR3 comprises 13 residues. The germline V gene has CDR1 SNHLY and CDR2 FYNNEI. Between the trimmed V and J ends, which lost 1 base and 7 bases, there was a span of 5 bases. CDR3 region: CASSEGDNSPLHF. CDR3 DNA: TGTGCCAGCAGTGAAGGGGACAATTCACCCCTCCACTTT. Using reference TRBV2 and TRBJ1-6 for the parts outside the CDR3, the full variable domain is EPEVTQTPSHQVTQMGQEVILRCVPISNHLYFYWYRQILGQKVEFLVSFYNNEISEKSEIFDDQFSVERPDGSNFTLKIRSTKLEDSAMYFCASSEGDNSPLHFGNGTRLTVT.

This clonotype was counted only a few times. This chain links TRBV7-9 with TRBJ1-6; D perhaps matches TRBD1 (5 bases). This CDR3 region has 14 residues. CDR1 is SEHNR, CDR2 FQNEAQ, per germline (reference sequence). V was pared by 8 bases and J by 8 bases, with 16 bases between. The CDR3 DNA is TGTGCCAGCGCCACCCTCGTAGGGGATTCACCCCTCCACTTT. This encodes CASATLVGDSPLHF.

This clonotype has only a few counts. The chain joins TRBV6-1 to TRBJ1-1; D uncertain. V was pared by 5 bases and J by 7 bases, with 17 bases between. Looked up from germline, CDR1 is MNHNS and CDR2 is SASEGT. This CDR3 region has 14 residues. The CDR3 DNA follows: TGTGCCAGCAGTCAAGGAGAGGAGGGTCGTGAAGCTTTCTTT. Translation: CASSQGEEGREAFF.

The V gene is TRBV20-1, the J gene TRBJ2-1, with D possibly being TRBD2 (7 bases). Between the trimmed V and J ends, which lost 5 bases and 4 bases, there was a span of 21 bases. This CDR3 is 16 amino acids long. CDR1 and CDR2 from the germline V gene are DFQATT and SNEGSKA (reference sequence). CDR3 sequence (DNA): TGCAGTGCTGGGGGAGGGAGGGGGGGGCTTTACAATGAGCAGTTCTTC. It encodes CSAGGGRGGLYNEQFF.

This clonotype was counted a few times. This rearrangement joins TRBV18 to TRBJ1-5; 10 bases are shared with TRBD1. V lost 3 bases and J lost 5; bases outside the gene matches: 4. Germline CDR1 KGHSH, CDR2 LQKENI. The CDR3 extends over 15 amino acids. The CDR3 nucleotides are TGTGCCAGCTCACCGGAGACAGGGGGCGATCAGCCCCAGCATTTT. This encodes CASSPETGGDQPQHF.

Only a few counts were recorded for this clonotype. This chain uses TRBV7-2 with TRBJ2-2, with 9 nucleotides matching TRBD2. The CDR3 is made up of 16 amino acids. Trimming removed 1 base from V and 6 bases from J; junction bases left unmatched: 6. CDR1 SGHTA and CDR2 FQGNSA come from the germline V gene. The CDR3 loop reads CASSLVASGVSGELFF. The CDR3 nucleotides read TGTGCCAGCAGCTTAGTAGCTAGCGGGGTGTCCGGGGAGCTGTTTTTT.

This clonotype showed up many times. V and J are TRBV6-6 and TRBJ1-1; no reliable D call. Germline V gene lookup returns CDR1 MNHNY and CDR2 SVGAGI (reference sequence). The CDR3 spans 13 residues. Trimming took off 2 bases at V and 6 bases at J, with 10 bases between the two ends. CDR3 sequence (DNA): TGTGCCAGCAGTTACGGAGTAGATGCTGAAGCTTTCTTT. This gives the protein CASSYGVDAEAFF.

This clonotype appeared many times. CDR3 in DNA: TGTGCCAGCTCAGGGGGCAATGAGCAGTTCTTC. Translation: CASSGGNEQFF. This chain connects TRBV11-3 to TRBJ2-1; TRBD1 matches 7 bases. CDR3 length: 11 residues. The ends lost 8 bases at V and 6 bases at J; junction bases unmatched: 1. Looked up from germline, CDR1 is SGHNT and CDR2 is YENEEA.

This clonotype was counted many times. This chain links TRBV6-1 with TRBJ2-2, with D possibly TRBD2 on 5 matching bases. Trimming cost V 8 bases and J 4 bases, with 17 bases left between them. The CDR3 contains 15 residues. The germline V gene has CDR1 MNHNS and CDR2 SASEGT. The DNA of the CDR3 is TGTGCCAGCCTCGAAGGGAGTTCTGGCACCGGGGAGCTGTTTTTT. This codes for CASLEGSSGTGELFF.

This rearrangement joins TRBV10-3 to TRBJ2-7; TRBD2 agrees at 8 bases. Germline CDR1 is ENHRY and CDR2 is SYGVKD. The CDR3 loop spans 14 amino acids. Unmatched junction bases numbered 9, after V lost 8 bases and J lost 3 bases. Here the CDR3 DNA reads TGTGCCATCGGAGCAAGCGGGAGAGGCTACGAGCAGTACTTC. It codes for CAIGASGRGYEQYF.

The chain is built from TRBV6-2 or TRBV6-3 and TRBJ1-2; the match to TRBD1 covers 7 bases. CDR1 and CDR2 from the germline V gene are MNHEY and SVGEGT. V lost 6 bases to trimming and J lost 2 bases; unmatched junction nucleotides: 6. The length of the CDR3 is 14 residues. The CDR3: CASSGSGGNYGYTF. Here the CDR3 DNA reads TGTGCCAGCAGCGGTTCAGGGGGAAACTATGGCTACACCTTC.

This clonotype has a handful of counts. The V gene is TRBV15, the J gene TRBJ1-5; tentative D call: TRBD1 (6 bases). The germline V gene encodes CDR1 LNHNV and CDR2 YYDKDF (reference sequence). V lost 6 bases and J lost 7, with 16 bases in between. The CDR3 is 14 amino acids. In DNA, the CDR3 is TGTGCCACCAGTAGACCAGGGGTAGGCCAGCCCCAGCATTTT. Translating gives CATSRPGVGQPQHF.

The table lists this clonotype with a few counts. The CDR3 loop is CASSTSPGTSGRINEQFF. The DNA of the CDR3 is TGCGCCAGCAGCACCAGTCCCGGGACTAGCGGGAGAATCAATGAGCAGTTCTTC. The genes are TRBV5-1 and TRBJ2-1, with 14 bases fitting TRBD2. Germline V CDR1 and CDR2: SGHRS, YFSETQ. V shed 4 bases, J shed 6 bases, and the junction held 12 bases outside the gene matches. The CDR3 extends over 18 amino acids. The full variable domain, its missing parts supplied by reference TRBV5-1 and TRBJ2-1, is KAGVTQTPRYLIKTRGQQVTLSCSPISGHRSVSWYQQTPGQGLQFLFEYFSETQRNKGNFPGRFSGRQFSNSRSEMNVSTLELGDSALYLCASSTSPGTSGRINEQFFGPGTRLTVL.

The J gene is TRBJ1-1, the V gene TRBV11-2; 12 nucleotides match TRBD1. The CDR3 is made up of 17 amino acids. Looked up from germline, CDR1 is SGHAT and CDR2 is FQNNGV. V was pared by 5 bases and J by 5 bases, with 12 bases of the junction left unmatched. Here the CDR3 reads CASSQDGTGGARTEAFF. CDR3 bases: TGTGCCAGCAGCCAAGATGGGACAGGGGGCGCGCGGACTGAAGCTTTCTTT.

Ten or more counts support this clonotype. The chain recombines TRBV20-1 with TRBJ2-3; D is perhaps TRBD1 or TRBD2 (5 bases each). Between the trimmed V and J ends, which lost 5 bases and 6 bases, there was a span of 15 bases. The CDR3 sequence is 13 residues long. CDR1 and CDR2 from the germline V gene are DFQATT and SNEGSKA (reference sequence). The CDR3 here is CSASRTGRDTQYF. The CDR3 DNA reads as TGCAGTGCTTCCCGGACGGGGCGCGATACGCAGTATTTT.

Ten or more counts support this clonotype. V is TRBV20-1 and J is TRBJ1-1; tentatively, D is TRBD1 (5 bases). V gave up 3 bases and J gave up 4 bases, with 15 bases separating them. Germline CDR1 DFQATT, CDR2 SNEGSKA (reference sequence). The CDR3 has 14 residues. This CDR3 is CSASVPGTTTEAFF. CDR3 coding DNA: TGCAGTGCTAGTGTTCCAGGGACGACCACTGAAGCTTTCTTT.

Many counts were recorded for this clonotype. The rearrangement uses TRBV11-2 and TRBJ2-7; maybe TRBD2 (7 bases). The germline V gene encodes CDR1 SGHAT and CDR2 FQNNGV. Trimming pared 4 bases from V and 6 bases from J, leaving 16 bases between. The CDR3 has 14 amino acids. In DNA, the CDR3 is TGTGCCAGCAGCTCCCCTAAAAGGGGGGGCGAGCAGTACTTC. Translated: CASSSPKRGGEQYF.

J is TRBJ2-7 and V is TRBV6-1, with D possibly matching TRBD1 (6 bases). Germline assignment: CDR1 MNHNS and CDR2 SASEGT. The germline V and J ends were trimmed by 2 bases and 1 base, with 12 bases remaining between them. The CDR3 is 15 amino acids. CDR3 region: CASSESGVGSYEQYF. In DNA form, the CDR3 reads TGTGCCAGCAGTGAATCAGGGGTCGGATCCTACGAGCAGTACTTC.

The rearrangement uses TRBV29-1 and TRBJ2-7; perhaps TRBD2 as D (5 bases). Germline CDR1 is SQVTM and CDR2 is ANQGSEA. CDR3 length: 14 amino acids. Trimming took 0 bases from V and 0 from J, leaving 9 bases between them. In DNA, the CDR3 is TGCAGCGTTGAAGATCAGCGGAGCTCCTACGAGCAGTACTTC. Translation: CSVEDQRSSYEQYF.

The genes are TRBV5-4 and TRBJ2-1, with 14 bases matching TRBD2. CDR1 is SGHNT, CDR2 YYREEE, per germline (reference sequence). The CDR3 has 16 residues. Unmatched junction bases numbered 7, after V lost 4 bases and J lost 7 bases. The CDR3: CASSLGTSGSINEQFF. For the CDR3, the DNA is TGTGCCAGCAGCCTAGGGACTAGCGGGAGTATAAATGAGCAGTTCTTC.

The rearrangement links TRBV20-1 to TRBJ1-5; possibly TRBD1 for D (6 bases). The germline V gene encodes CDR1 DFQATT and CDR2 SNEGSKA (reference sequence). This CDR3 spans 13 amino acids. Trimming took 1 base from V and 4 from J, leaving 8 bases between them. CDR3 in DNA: TGCAGTGCTAGAGTAGGACAGAATCAGCCCCAGCATTTT. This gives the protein CSARVGQNQPQHF.

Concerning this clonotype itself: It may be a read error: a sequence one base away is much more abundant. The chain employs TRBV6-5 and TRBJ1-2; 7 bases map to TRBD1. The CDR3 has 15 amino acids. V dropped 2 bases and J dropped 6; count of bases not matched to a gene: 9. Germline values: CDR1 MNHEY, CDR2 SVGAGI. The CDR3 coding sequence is TGTGCCAGCAGTTACAGGGAGGACAGGAGGCATGGCTACACCTTC. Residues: CASSYREDRRHGYTF.

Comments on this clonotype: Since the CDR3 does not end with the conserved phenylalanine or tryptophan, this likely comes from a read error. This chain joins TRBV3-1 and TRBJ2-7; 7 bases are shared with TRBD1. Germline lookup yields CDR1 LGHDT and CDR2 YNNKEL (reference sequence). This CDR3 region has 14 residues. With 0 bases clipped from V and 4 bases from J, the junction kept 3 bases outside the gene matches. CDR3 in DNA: TGTGCCAGCAGCCAAGATCTCAGGGGGTACGAGCAGTACCTC. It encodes CASSQDLRGYEQYL.